Shown below are 24 T cell receptor beta chains from a single sample sequenced in a study of blood T cell repertoires in COVID-19. The protocol was immunoSEQ multiplex PCR, while the TCRdb copy is restricted to in-frame clones and leaves out a portion. The data show 150,000 to 200,000 clones, roughly 93% seen once. What was sequenced was peripheral blood. Receptors originate from a woman between 45 and 60 years old with acute or convalescent COVID-19.

This chain links TRBV9 with TRBJ1-4; tentatively, D is TRBD1 (6 bases). This CDR3 contains 14 residues. Germline values: CDR1 SGDLS, CDR2 YYNGEE. V was clipped by 0 bases and J by 8 bases, with 11 bases between them. DNA of the CDR3: TGTGCCAGCAGCGTAGCACAGGGAAACGAAAAACTGTTTTTT. It specifies CASSVAQGNEKLFF. The full variable domain, rest sourced from reference TRBV9 and TRBJ1-4, is DSGVTQTPKHLITATGQRVTLRCSPRSGDLSVYWYQQSLDQGLQFLIQYYNGEERAKGNILERFSAQQFPDLHSELNLSSLELGDSALYFCASSVAQGNEKLFFGSGTQLSVL.

V and J are TRBV1 and TRBJ2-7; TRBD2, the table's D call, was not compared with the DNA. TRBV1 is recorded as a pseudogene. This CDR3 has 16 amino acids. CDR3 loop: CTSSQDLRERSYEQYF. DNA of the CDR3: TGCACCAGCAGCCAAGATCTGCGGGAGAGGTCCTACGAGCAGTACTTC.

The rearrangement joins TRBV6-5 to TRBJ1-5; tentatively, D is TRBD1 (5 bases). Germline V CDR1 and CDR2: MNHEY, SVGAGI. CDR3 length equals 15 residues. Trimming cost V 8 bases and J 3 bases, with 17 bases left between them. CDR3 sequence: CASSSAGGINQPQHF. DNA of the CDR3: TGTGCCAGCTCATCAGCCGGGGGAATCAATCAGCCCCAGCATTTT.

The chain recombines TRBV3-1 (or the pseudogene TRBV3-2) with TRBJ1-4, with 9 bases matching TRBD1. J gave up 8 bases and V 4 bases, and 5 bases lay outside the gene matches. The germline V gene encodes CDR1 LGHDT and CDR2 YNNKEL (reference sequence). This CDR3 region has 14 residues. CDR3 region: CASSPDRGKEKLFF. CDR3 DNA: TGTGCCAGCAGCCCCGACAGGGGGAAGGAAAAACTGTTTTTT.

V usage is TRBV7-3 and J usage is TRBJ2-2; D may be TRBD2 (6 bases). Looked up from germline, CDR1 is SGHTA and CDR2 is FQGTGA. There are 15 residues in the CDR3. Trimming removed 1 base at V and 5 bases at J, with 11 bases between. The CDR3 reads CASSLRGGWTGELFF. CDR3 nucleotide sequence: TGTGCCAGCAGCTTAAGAGGAGGGTGGACCGGGGAGCTGTTTTTT.

The J gene is TRBJ1-6, the V gene TRBV6-5, with 7 bases fitting TRBD1. The junction had 7 bases not matched to a gene; V was cut back by 6 bases and J by 5 bases. The CDR3 length is 15 residues. From germline, CDR1 is MNHEY and CDR2 SVGAGI. The CDR3 loop reads CASRPPTGNNSPLHF. Written as DNA, the CDR3 is TGTGCCAGCAGACCCCCGACAGGGAATAATTCACCCCTCCACTTT.

The J gene is TRBJ1-5, the V gene TRBV12-3 or TRBV12-4; D might be TRBD1 (5 bases). Trimming shortened V by 7 bases and J by 3 bases, and 10 bases separated the two germline ends. The CDR3 extends over 13 amino acids. DNA for the CDR3: TGTGCCAGCACCAGCAGGGTCAATCAGCCCCAGCATTTT. Translated: CASTSRVNQPQHF.

The chain combines TRBV7-3 with TRBJ2-5, with a possible D match to TRBD2 (6 bases). V lost 2 bases to trimming and J lost 9 bases, with 19 bases between them. Per germline, CDR1 SGHTA and CDR2 FQGTGA. This CDR3 spans 15 amino acids. CDR3 in DNA: TGTGCCAGCAGCTTAGACGGAGGGCGCGAAGGGGCCCAGTACTTC. It is translated as CASSLDGGREGAQYF.

The rearrangement joins TRBV19 to TRBJ1-5, with D perhaps TRBD1 (6 bases). Trimming stripped 10 bases from V and 0 bases from J, with 13 bases between. Looked up from germline, CDR1 is LNHDA and CDR2 is SQIVND (reference sequence). This CDR3 has 14 residues. This chain's CDR3 is CATDRYYSNQPQHF. The DNA for the CDR3 is TGTGCCACAGACAGGTACTATAGCAATCAGCCCCAGCATTTT.

The chain uses TRBV10-3 and TRBJ2-7, with D perhaps matching TRBD1 (5 bases). Germline V gene sequence: CDR1 ENHRY, CDR2 SYGVKD. This CDR3 comprises 13 residues. Trimming removed 0 bases at V and 5 bases at J, with 8 bases between. The chain's CDR3 is CAISESTEDEQYF. CDR3 nucleotides: TGTGCCATCAGTGAGTCGACAGAAGACGAGCAGTACTTC.

The table lists this clone with a count of one. V and J are TRBV6-5 and TRBJ1-4; D not resolved. From germline, CDR1 is MNHEY and CDR2 SVGAGI. V was cut by 7 bases and J by 6 bases, with 9 bases left in between. CDR3 length: 12 residues. As DNA, the CDR3 is TGTGCCAGCACCTCGGAGGATGAAAAACTGTTTTTT. Amino acids: CASTSEDEKLFF.

V is TRBV11-2 and J is TRBJ2-3, with D tentatively TRBD2 (5 bases). Trimming pared 7 bases from V and 0 bases from J, leaving 8 bases between. Germline CDR1 SGHAT, CDR2 FQNNGV. The CDR3 consists of 13 residues. CDR3 region: CASKEGSTDTQYF. CDR3 in DNA: TGTGCCAGCAAAGAGGGTAGCACAGATACGCAGTATTTT.

This chain joins TRBV18 and TRBJ2-7; no definite D call. The CDR3 sequence is 12 residues long. CDR1 and CDR2 (germline): KGHSH, LQKENI. V was cut by 3 bases and J by 5 bases, with 8 bases left in between. In DNA, the CDR3 is TGTGCCAGCTCACCCGAGAGCCACGAGCAGTACTTC. As protein: CASSPESHEQYF.

J is TRBJ2-1 and V is TRBV20-1, with D uncertain. CDR1 is DFQATT, CDR2 SNEGSKA, per germline (reference sequence). The germline V and J ends were trimmed by 6 bases and 4 bases, with 7 bases remaining between them. This CDR3 is 11 amino acids long. CDR3 protein: CSAPLYNEQFF. CDR3 nucleotide sequence: TGCAGTGCCCCCTTATACAATGAGCAGTTCTTC.

The chain uses TRBV30 and TRBJ2-1, with D unclear. This CDR3 is 14 amino acids long. Germline values: CDR1 GTSNPN, CDR2 SVGIG (reference sequence). V was clipped by 0 bases and J by 5 bases, with 11 bases between them. In DNA, the CDR3 is TGTGCCTGGAGTGTATTATTCCAGGACAATGAGCAGTTCTTC. Its translation: CAWSVLFQDNEQFF.

In the case of this clone: The sample has other DNA sequences that encode this CDR3 too. The chain has TRBV7-3 and TRBJ1-1, with D tentatively TRBD1 (5 bases). The length of the CDR3 is 13 residues. V was trimmed by 2 bases and J by 1 base, leaving 5 bases between them. CDR1 is SGHTA, CDR2 FQGTGA, per germline. The CDR3: CASSLDRNTEAFF. The DNA for the CDR3 is TGTGCCAGCAGCTTAGACAGGAACACTGAAGCTTTCTTT.

This rearrangement joins TRBV15 to TRBJ2-5, with D maybe TRBD2 (5 bases). Trimming stripped 0 bases from V and 1 base from J, with 6 bases between. Germline CDR1 reads LNHNV; CDR2 reads YYDKDF (reference sequence). The CDR3 runs 14 residues. Here the CDR3 DNA reads TGTGCCACCAGCAGAGAGGGGAGCCAAGAGACCCAGTACTTC. It codes for CATSREGSQETQYF.

The J gene is TRBJ1-4, the V gene TRBV15; a possible D gene is TRBD1 (6 bases). CDR3 length: 16 amino acids. The germline CDR1 and CDR2 sequences are LNHNV and YYDKDF (reference sequence). Trimming stripped 0 bases from V and 4 bases from J, with 12 bases between. The DNA of the CDR3 is TGTGCCACCAGCAGAGATAACGGCAGGGGTAATGAAAAACTGTTTTTT. Amino acids: CATSRDNGRGNEKLFF.

The V gene is TRBV2, the J gene TRBJ1-6; D unclear. V was shortened by 7 bases and J by 7 bases, with 11 bases between the two germline ends. Germline V gene sequence: CDR1 SNHLY, CDR2 FYNNEI. The length of the CDR3 is 13 residues. The CDR3 DNA reads TGTGCCAGCATCGTTCAGACAAATTCACCCCTCCACTTT. This codes for CASIVQTNSPLHF.

This clone was recorded once. CDR3 nucleotide sequence: TGTGCCAGCAGCTTACGGGGAACATCCTATAATTCACCCCTCCACTTT. Translation: CASSLRGTSYNSPLHF. This chain links TRBV7-2 with TRBJ1-6, with D unclear. The V and J ends lost 2 bases and 1 base respectively, with 9 bases between them. Germline CDR1 and CDR2: SGHTA and FQGNSA. The CDR3 spans 16 residues.

The chain joins TRBV6-6 to TRBJ2-2; 8 bases line up with TRBD1. Germline V gives CDR1 MNHNY, CDR2 SVGAGI (reference sequence). The J segment lost 5 bases and the V segment lost 5 bases, leaving 1 base of the junction unmatched. This CDR3 has 13 residues. For the CDR3, the DNA is TGTGCCAGCAGTAACAGGGGGACCGGGGAGCTGTTTTTT. It codes for CASSNRGTGELFF.

This clone showed up just once. This chain joins TRBV5-4 and TRBJ1-1, with TRBD1 identical over 7 bases. The CDR3 runs 16 residues. From germline, CDR1 is SGHNT and CDR2 YYREEE (reference sequence). The V and J ends lost 2 bases and 3 bases, in that order; junction bases with no gene match: 10. The CDR3 loop is CASSLLTGTVHTEAFF. The DNA for the CDR3 is TGTGCCAGCAGCTTATTAACCGGGACAGTACACACTGAAGCTTTCTTT.

J is TRBJ1-3 and V is TRBV30; no definite D call. V was trimmed by 5 bases and J by 15 bases, leaving 20 bases between them. CDR3 length: 12 amino acids. Germline CDR1 GTSNPN, CDR2 SVGIG (reference sequence). CDR3 nucleotide sequence: TGTGCCTGGGGAGGGCCCCTGGGCGATAGATATTTT. As protein: CAWGGPLGDRYF.

The rearrangement joins TRBV7-8 to TRBJ1-5, with 7 bases identical to TRBD1. CDR1 is SGHVS, CDR2 FQNEAQ, per germline. The CDR3 runs to 15 residues. The V gene end was trimmed by 2 bases and the J gene end by 4 bases; junction bases not matched to a gene: 5. The DNA for the CDR3 is TGTGCCAGCAGCTTAAGGGGGACAGTTAATCAGCCCCAGCATTTT. Amino acid sequence: CASSLRGTVNQPQHF. Full variable domain (outside the CDR3, taken from reference TRBV7-8 and TRBJ1-5): GAGVSQSPRYKVAKRGQDVALRCDPISGHVSLFWYQQALGQGPEFLTYFQNEAQLDKSGLPSDRFFAERPEGSVSTLKIQRTQQEDSAVYLCASSLRGTVNQPQHFGDGTRLSIL.